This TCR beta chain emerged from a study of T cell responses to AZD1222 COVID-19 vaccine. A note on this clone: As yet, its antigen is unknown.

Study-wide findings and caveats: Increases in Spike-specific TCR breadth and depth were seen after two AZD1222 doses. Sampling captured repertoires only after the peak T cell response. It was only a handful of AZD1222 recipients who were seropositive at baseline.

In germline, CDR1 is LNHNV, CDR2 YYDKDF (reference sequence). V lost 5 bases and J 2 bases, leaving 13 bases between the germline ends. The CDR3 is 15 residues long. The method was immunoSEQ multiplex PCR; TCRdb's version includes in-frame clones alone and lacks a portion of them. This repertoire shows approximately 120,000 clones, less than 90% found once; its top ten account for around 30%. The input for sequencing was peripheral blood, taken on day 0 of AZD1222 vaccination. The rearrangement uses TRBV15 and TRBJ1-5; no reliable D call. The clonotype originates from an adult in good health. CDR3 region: CATSPAGQGNQPQHF. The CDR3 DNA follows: TGTGCCACCAGCCCTGCGGGCCAGGGCAATCAGCCCCAGCATTTT. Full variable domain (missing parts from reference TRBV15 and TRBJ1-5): DAMVIQNPRYQVTQFGKPVTLSCSQTLNHNVMYWYQQKSSQAPKLLFHYYDKDFNNEADTPDNFQSRRPNTSFCFLDIRSPGLGDTAMYLCATSPAGQGNQPQHFGDGTRLSIL.